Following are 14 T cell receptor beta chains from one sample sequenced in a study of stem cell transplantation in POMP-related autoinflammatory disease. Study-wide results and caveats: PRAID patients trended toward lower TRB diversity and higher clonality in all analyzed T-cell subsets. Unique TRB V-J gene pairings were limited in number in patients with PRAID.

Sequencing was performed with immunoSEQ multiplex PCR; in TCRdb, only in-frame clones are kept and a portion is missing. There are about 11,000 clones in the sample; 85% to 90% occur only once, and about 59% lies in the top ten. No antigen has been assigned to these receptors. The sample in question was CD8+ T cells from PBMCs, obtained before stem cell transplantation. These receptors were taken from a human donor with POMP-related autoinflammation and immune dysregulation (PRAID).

This CDR3 is CASSLRDRQETQYF. In nucleotides, the CDR3 is TGTGCCAGCAGCCTGCGGGACAGACAAGAGACCCAGTACTTC. The chain has TRBV7-6 and TRBJ2-5; perhaps TRBD1 as D (7 bases). V was pared by 5 bases and J by 2 bases, with 12 bases between. Germline V gene data show CDR1 as SGHVS and CDR2 as FNYEAQ. CDR3 length equals 14 residues.

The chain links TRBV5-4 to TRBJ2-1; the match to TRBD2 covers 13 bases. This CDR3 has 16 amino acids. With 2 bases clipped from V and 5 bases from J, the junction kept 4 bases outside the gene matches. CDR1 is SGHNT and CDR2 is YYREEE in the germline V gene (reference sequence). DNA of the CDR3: TGTGCCAGCAGCTTACCCGGGACTAGCGGGGACAATGAGCAGTTCTTC. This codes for CASSLPGTSGDNEQFF.

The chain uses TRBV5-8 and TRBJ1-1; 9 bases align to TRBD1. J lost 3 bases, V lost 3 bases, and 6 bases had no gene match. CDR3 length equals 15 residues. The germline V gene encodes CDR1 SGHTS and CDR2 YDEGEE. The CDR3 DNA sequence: TGTGCCAGCAGCTCCAACAGGGGGCCGGACACTGAAGCTTTCTTT. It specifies CASSSNRGPDTEAFF.

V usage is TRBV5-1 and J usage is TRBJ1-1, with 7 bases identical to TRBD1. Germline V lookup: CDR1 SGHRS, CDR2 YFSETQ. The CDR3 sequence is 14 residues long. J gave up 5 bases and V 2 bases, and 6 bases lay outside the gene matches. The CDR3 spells CASSLATGWTEAFF. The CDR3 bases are TGCGCCAGCAGCTTAGCGACAGGGTGGACTGAAGCTTTCTTT.

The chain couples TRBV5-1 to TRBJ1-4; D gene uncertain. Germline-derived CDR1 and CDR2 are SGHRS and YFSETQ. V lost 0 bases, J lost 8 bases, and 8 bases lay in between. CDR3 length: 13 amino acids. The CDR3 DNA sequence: TGCGCCAGCAGCTTGGGCCTGGGGGAAAAACTGTTTTTT. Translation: CASSLGLGEKLFF.

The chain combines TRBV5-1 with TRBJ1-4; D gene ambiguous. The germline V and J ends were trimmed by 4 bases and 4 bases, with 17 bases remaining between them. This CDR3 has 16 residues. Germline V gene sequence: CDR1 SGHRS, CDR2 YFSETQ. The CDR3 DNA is TGCGCCAGCAGCCCCCTCCGGGAACCTAATAATGAAAAACTGTTTTTT. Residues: CASSPLREPNNEKLFF.

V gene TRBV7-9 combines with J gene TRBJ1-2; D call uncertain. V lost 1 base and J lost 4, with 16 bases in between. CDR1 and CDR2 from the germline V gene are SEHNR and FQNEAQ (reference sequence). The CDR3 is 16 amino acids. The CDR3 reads CASSLETAARFYGYTF. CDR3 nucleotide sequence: TGTGCCAGCAGCTTAGAAACGGCCGCAAGGTTCTATGGCTACACCTTC. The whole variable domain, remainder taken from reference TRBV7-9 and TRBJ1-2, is DTGVSQNPRHKITKRGQNVTFRCDPISEHNRLYWYRQTLGQGPEFLTYFQNEAQLEKSRLLSDRFSAERPKGSFSTLEIQRTEQGDSAMYLCASSLETAARFYGYTFGSGTRLTVV.

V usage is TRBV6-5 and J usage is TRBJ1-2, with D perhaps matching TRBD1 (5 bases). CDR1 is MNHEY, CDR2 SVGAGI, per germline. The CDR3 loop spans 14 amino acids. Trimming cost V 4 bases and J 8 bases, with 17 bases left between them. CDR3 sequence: CASSFPRQGEGYTF. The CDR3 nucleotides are TGTGCCAGCAGTTTTCCCAGACAAGGGGAAGGCTACACCTTC.

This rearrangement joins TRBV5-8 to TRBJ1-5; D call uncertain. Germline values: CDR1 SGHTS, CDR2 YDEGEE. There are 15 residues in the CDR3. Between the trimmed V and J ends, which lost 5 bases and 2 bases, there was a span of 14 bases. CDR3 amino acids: CASSLSLGRNQPQHF. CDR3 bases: TGTGCCAGCAGTTTATCGCTAGGGCGCAATCAGCCCCAGCATTTT. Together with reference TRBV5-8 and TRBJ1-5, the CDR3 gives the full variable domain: EAGVTQSPTHLIKTRGQQATLRCSPISGHTSVYWYQQALGLGLQFLLWYDEGEERNRGNFPPRFSGRQFPNYSSELNVNALELEDSALYLCASSLSLGRNQPQHFGDGTRLSIL.

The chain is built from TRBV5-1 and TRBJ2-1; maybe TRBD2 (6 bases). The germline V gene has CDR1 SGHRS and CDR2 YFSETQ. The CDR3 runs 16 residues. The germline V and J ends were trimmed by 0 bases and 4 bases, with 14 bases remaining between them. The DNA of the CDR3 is TGCGCCAGCAGCTTGGCCTCGGGGGAAGGTTACAATGAGCAGTTCTTC. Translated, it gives CASSLASGEGYNEQFF.

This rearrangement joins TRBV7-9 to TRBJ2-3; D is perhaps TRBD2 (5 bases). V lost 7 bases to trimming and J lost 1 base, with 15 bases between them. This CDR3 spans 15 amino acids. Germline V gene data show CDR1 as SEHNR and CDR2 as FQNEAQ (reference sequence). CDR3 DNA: TGTGCCAGCACCCCAGTGGTGGGAGGCACAGATACGCAGTATTTT. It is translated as CASTPVVGGTDTQYF.

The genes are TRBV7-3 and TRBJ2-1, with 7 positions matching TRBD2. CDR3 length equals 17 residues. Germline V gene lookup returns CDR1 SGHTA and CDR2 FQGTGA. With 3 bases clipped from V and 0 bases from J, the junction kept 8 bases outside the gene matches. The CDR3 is CASSLISGDPSYNEQFF. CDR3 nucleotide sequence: TGTGCCAGCAGCTTGATCAGCGGGGATCCCTCCTACAATGAGCAGTTCTTC.

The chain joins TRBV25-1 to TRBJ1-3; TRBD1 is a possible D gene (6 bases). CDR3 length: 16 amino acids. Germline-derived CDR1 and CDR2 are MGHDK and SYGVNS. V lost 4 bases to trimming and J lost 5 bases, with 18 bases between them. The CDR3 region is CASSVGGKGSRNTIYF. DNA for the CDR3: TGTGCCAGCAGTGTAGGGGGGAAAGGTTCGAGAAACACCATATATTTT.

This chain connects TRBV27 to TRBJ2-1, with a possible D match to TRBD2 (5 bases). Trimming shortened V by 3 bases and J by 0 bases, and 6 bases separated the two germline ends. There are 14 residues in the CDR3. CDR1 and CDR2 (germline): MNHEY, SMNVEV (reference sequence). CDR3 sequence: CASSLGSSYNEQFF. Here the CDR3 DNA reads TGTGCCAGCAGTTTGGGGAGCTCCTACAATGAGCAGTTCTTC.